Sequencing of this T cell receptor (beta chain) was carried out in a study of blood T cell repertoires in COVID-19. Study-level background: The study drew acute and convalescent COVID-19 samples from the United States, Italy and Spain.

The participants were between about 18 and 100 years old and came from some 23 US areas. Method: immunoSEQ multiplex PCR; TCRdb's copy keeps in-frame clones and lacks some. The sample lists over 200,000 clones, roughly 90% seen once, with about 4.5% in the top ten. The germline V gene encodes CDR1 SGDLS and CDR2 YYNGEE. CDR3 size: 15 residues. Unmatched junction bases numbered 6, after V lost 6 bases and J lost 5 bases. The receptor was isolated from a woman aged 30 to 39 who had been exposed to COVID-19. This chain uses TRBV9 with TRBJ2-1; TRBD2 matches 12 bases. Material for sequencing was PBMCs or T cells enriched from blood (not recorded which). Here the CDR3 reads CASTARLAGDNEQFF. CDR3 coding DNA: TGTGCCAGCACCGCAAGACTAGCGGGGGACAATGAGCAGTTCTTC. Full variable domain (missing parts from reference TRBV9 and TRBJ2-1): DSGVTQTPKHLITATGQRVTLRCSPRSGDLSVYWYQQSLDQGLQFLIQYYNGEERAKGNILERFSAQQFPDLHSELNLSSLELGDSALYFCASTARLAGDNEQFFGPGTRLTVL.